The rows below give T cell receptor beta chains drawn from one sample of a study of blood T cell repertoires in COVID-19. The data were produced by immunoSEQ multiplex PCR, yet TCRdb's version contains in-frame clones alone and is incomplete. The repertoire holds about 150,000 clones, with roughly 84% as singletons. Sequencing used peripheral blood. Source of these receptors: a woman in her sixties or seventies with acute or convalescent COVID-19. The CDR3 runs from the conserved cysteine through the conserved F or W. The order of the fields is V gene, clone size, D gene, J gene, CDR3 protein, CDR3 DNA. The D gene is left open where the match is weak. Size is omitted from some rows. Given values are once, few, many or a class for expanded clones.

TRBV6-6	.	TRBD1	TRBJ1-6	CASSPPQGSSYNSPLHF	TGTGCCAGCAGTCCCCCACAGGGGAGCTCCTATAATTCACCCCTCCACTTT
TRBV7-2	few	.	TRBJ1-5	CASSHEGGAGKPQHF	TGTGCCAGCAGCCACGAGGGGGGGGCCGGTAAGCCCCAGCATTTT
TRBV4-1	.	.	TRBJ2-1	CASSGRALGGNEQFF	TGCGCCAGCAGCGGTAGGGCTCTGGGGGGAAATGAGCAGTTCTTC
TRBV15	once	.	TRBJ1-5	CATGQPQHF	TGTGCCACCGGCCAGCCCCAGCATTTT
TRBV5-1	few	.	TRBJ1-2	CASSKDINYGYTF	TGCGCCAGCAGTAAGGACATTAACTATGGCTACACCTTC
TRBV4-2	.	TRBD1	TRBJ2-1	CASSHPGSTGGEQFF	TGTGCCAGCAGCCACCCAGGGTCTACAGGGGGTGAGCAGTTCTTC
TRBV11-2	.	.	TRBJ2-5	CASSRLVQETQYF	TGTGCCAGCAGCCGACTAGTCCAGGAGACCCAGTACTTC
TRBV7-3	.	.	TRBJ1-1	CASSYYPGVTEAFF	TGTGCCAGCAGCTACTACCCCGGTGTCACTGAAGCTTTCTTT
TRBV2	once	.	TRBJ1-2	CASSSQRVQLYGYTF	TGTGCCAGCAGCTCCCAGAGGGTCCAACTCTATGGCTACACCTTC
TRBV24-1	.	TRBD1	TRBJ2-3	CATSDPGGDNTDTQYF	TGTGCCACCAGTGATCCAGGGGGTGACAACACAGATACGCAGTATTTT
TRBV21-1	.	.	TRBJ2-1	CASSKESPSGGADNEQFF	TGTGCCAGCAGCAAAGAATCCCCTAGCGGGGGGGCAGACAATGAGCAGTTCTTC
TRBV18	.	TRBD1	TRBJ2-7	CASSTGTGGDEQYF	TGTGCCAGCTCAACTGGGACAGGGGGTGACGAGCAGTACTTC
TRBV5-5	.	.	TRBJ1-5	CASSLAGQSFQPQHF	TGTGCCAGCAGCTTGGCCGGACAGAGCTTTCAGCCCCAGCATTTT
TRBV6-5	.	TRBD1	TRBJ1-6	CASSSAGQGQASPLHF	TGTGCCAGCAGTTCCGCCGGACAGGGACAGGCTTCACCCCTCCACTTT
TRBV27	.	TRBD2	TRBJ2-5	CASSLVPQQRGGWTQYF	TGTGCCAGCAGTTTGGTCCCCCAACAGCGGGGGGGCTGGACCCAGTACTTC
TRBV5-5	.	.	TRBJ1-1	CASSPQSGGTEAFF	TGTGCCAGCAGCCCCCAATCCGGGGGCACTGAAGCTTTCTTT
TRBV20-1	.	.	TRBJ1-1	CSASTGMSTEAFF	TGCAGTGCTAGTACAGGGATGAGCACTGAAGCTTTCTTT
TRBV6-5	.	TRBD1	TRBJ1-5	CASRPPGTGNQPQHF	TGTGCCAGCAGACCGCCCGGGACAGGCAATCAGCCCCAGCATTTT
TRBV6-5	.	.	TRBJ1-5	CASSYGGGQPQHF	TGTGCCAGCAGTTACGGGGGAGGGCAGCCCCAGCATTTT
TRBV3-1/TRBV3-2	.	.	TRBJ1-5	CASSQGPGYQPQHF	TGTGCCAGCAGCCAAGGCCCAGGGTATCAGCCCCAGCATTTT
TRBV7-2	.	TRBD1	TRBJ1-5	CASSPSGTAQPQHF	TGTGCCAGCAGTCCGTCCGGGACAGCTCAGCCCCAGCATTTT
TRBV28	once	TRBD1	TRBJ1-6	CASSLWGQGAALHF	TGTGCCAGCAGTTTATGGGGACAGGGGGCAGCCCTCCACTTT